The subject of this entry is one T cell receptor (beta chain). TCRdb reanalysed the 5' RACE reads using MiXCR and keeps one entry per CDR3 protein. The repertoire includes about 110,000 distinct CDR3 sequences, around 12% of them detected once, and less than 4.5% sits in the top ten. The CDR3 has 12 amino acids. These data belong to a study of early T cells in non-severe SARS-CoV-2 infection. The clonotype was recovered from an adult who was a healthcare worker with PCR-confirmed SARS-CoV-2 infection or an uninfected control (not recorded which). Sequenced here: whole blood, sampled at baseline. This chain uses TRBV21-1 with TRBJ1-1; no check of the table's D call, TRBD1, against the DNA was made. TRBV21-1 is a pseudogene. CDR3 sequence reads: CASSKGDSPAFF. CDR3 sequence (DNA): TGTGCCAGCAGCAAAGGCGACAGCCCAGCTTTCTTT.